This T cell receptor beta chain was sequenced for a study of OX40 agonist ivuxolimab in advanced cancers. Study information: The mean age was approximately 60 years, ranging from about 23 to 79, with less than 90% of participants male.

Study-wide findings and caveats: Among T cells, CD8+ cells averaged more expanded clones than CD4+ cells. In the expanded peripheral T cells, antigen specificity was never determined.

Germline V gives CDR1 MNHEY, CDR2 SMNVEV (reference sequence). CDR3 size: 13 residues. Trimming cost V 5 bases and J 10 bases, with 14 bases left between them. Libraries were prepared by immunoSEQ multiplex PCR; TCRdb keeps only in-frame clonotypes and omits some of them. The sample lists about 31,000 clones, 79% occurring once. Notes on this clone: Antigen: not known.

V and J are TRBV27 and TRBJ1-4; the D is unclear. The receptor was derived from an adult with an advanced solid tumor such as melanoma, head and neck, liver or kidney cancer. The source was CD4+ or CD8+ T cells sorted from blood, collected in a trial of the OX40 agonist ivuxolimab. Here the CDR3 reads CASSPVPVGKLFF. The CDR3 DNA is TGTGCCAGCAGTCCCGTCCCCGTTGGAAAACTGTTTTTT.